This TCR beta chain was found in a study of cytomegalovirus exposure and HLA in healthy donors. CDR3 size: 12 residues. Trimming pared 5 bases from V and 3 bases from J, leaving 8 bases between. Looked up from germline, CDR1 is SGHRS and CDR2 is YFSETQ. About this clone: The target antigen is unknown.

Each donor was healthy, and each was a bone marrow donor. The PCR was carried out with 60 Vbeta primers and 13 Jbeta primers. Assay used: immunoSEQ multiplex PCR; TCRdb lists only in-frame clones, some missing. In total, the table holds about 77,000 clones. Study-wide results and caveats: A missense DCLRE1C variant was associated with V- and J-gene trimming of TCR beta chains in a later analysis, and an independent cohort replicated the association. Available immune exposure information was restricted to CMV serostatus only. The authors listed some 160 TCR beta chains as cytomegalovirus-associated.

The receptor comes from a man in his fifties or sixties in good health and CMV-seropositive. Sequencing was done on a sample of PBMCs. The chain combines TRBV5-1 with TRBJ2-5; no definite D call. DNA of the CDR3: TGCGCCAGCAGATATGGAGAAGAGACCCAGTACTTC. Translation: CASRYGEETQYF.